This TCR beta chain was documented in a study of cytomegalovirus exposure and HLA in healthy donors. General observations from the study: When presence/absence was analysed, sequencing depth was taken to be roughly uniform across donors. Later analysis demonstrated an association between a missense DCLRE1C variant and TCR beta V- and J-gene trimming.

This clone was picked up one time. Its antigen is currently unknown. This CDR3 has 19 amino acids. CDR1 is LNHNV and CDR2 is YYDKDF in the germline V gene (reference sequence). V was pared by 9 bases and J by 0 bases, with 28 bases between. It was with 60 Vbeta and 13 Jbeta primers that the PCR ran. Using immunoSEQ multiplex PCR, the repertoire was profiled, and TCRdb retains in-frame clones only, with some absent. Among 100,000 to 150,000 clones listed, around 78% were seen once. The clonotype was recovered from a man aged 35 to 55 in good health and CMV-seronegative. The gene calls are TRBV15 and TRBJ2-3; tentative D call: TRBD1 (6 bases). The sample was PBMCs. The CDR3 region is CATRPGVSGDIPSTDTQYF. In DNA, the CDR3 is TGTGCCACTCGACCAGGGGTGAGCGGAGATATCCCTAGCACAGATACGCAGTATTTT.